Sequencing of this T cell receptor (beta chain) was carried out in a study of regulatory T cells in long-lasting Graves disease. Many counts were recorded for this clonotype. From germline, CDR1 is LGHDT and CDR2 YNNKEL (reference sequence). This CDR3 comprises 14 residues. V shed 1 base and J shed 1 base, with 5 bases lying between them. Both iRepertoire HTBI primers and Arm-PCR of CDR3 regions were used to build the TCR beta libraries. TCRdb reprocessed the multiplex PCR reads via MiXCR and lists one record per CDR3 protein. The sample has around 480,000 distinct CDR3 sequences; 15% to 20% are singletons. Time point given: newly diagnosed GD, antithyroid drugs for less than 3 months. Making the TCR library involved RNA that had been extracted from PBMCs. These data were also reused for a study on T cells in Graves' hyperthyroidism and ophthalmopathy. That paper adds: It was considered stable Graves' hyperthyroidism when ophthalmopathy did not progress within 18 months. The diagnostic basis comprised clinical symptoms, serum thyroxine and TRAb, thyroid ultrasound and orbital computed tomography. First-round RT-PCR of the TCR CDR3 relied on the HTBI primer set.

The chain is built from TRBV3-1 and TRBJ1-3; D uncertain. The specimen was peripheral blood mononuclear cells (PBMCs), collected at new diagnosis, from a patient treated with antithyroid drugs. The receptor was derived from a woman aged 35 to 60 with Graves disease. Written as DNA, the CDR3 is TGTGCCAGCAGCCAAGGCGCATCTGGAAACACCATATATTTT. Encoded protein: CASSQGASGNTIYF.